One TCR beta chain is described in this entry. This specimen comes from a study of OX40 agonist ivuxolimab in advanced cancers. The wider study: Patients were infused with ivuxolimab every 2 weeks at 0.01 to 10 mg/kg.

Libraries were prepared by immunoSEQ multiplex PCR; TCRdb keeps only in-frame clonotypes and omits some of them. This table has some 86,000 clones, more than 70% appearing once. The specimen comprised CD4+ or CD8+ T cells sorted from blood, sampled in a trial of the OX40 agonist ivuxolimab. The receptor was derived from an adult with an advanced solid tumor such as melanoma, head and neck, liver or kidney cancer.

The CDR3 sequence: CASSLTQGLSKNIQYF. For the CDR3, the DNA is TGTGCCAGCAGCTTAACACAGGGGTTATCCAAAAACATTCAGTACTTC. The chain links TRBV11-2 to TRBJ2-4; 7 bases align to TRBD1. V lost 2 bases, J lost 2 bases, and 6 bases stayed unmatched. Germline values: CDR1 SGHAT, CDR2 FQNNGV. The CDR3 has 16 amino acids.